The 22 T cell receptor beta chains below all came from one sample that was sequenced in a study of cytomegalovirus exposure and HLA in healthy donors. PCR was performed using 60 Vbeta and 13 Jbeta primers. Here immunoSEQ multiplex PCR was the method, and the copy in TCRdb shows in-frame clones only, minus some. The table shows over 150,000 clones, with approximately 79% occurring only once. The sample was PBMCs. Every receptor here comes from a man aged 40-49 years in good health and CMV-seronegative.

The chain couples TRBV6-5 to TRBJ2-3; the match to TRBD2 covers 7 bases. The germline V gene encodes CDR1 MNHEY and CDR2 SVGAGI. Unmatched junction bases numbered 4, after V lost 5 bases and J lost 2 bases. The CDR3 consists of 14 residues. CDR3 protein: CASSPGDYTDTQYF. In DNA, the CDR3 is TGTGCCAGCAGTCCCGGGGACTACACAGATACGCAGTATTTT.

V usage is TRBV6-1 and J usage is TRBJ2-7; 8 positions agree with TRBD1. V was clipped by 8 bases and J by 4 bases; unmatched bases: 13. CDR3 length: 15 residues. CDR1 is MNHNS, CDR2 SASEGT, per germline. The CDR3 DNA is TGTGCCAGCGGGGATCGACCGGGACAGGAGTACGAGCAGTACTTC. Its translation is CASGDRPGQEYEQYF.

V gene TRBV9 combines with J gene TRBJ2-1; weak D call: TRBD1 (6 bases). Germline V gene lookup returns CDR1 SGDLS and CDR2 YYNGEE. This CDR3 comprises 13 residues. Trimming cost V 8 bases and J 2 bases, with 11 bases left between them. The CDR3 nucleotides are TGTGCCAGTTCTGCAGGGGCCTACAATGAGCAGTTCTTC. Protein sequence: CASSAGAYNEQFF.

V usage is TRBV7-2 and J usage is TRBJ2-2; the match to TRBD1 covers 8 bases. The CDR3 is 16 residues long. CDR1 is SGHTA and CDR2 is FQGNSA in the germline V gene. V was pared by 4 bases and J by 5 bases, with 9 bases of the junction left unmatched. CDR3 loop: CASSSYRGETTGELFF. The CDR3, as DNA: TGTGCCAGCAGCTCATACAGGGGGGAAACTACCGGGGAGCTGTTTTTT.

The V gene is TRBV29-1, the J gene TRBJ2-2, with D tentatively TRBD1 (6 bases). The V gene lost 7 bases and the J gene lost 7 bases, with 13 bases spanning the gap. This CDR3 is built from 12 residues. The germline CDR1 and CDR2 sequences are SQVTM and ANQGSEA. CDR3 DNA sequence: TGCAGCGCCCGCAACAGGGTCGGGGAGCTGTTTTTT. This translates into CSARNRVGELFF.

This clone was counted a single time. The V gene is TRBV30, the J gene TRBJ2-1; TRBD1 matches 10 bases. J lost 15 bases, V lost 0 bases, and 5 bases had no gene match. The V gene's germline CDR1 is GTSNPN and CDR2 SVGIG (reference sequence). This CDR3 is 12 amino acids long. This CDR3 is CAWSVPDRGGFF. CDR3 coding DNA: TGTGCCTGGAGTGTACCGGACAGGGGGGGGTTCTTC.

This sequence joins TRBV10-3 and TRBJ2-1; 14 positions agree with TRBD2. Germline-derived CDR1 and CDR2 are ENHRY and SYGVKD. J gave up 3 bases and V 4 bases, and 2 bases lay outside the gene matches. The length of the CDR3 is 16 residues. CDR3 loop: CAISGGTSGGYNEQFF. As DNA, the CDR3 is TGTGCCATCAGTGGCGGGACTAGCGGGGGCTACAATGAGCAGTTCTTC.

CDR3 coding DNA: TGCGCCAGCAGCCAAGAGAGAGGGTTCGGGGAGCTGTTTTTT. Its protein product is CASSQERGFGELFF. The chain is built from TRBV4-3 and TRBJ2-2; D is possibly TRBD2 (5 bases). Trimming took 0 bases from V and 7 from J, leaving 9 bases between them. The CDR3 has 14 residues. From germline, CDR1 is LGHNA and CDR2 YSLEER.

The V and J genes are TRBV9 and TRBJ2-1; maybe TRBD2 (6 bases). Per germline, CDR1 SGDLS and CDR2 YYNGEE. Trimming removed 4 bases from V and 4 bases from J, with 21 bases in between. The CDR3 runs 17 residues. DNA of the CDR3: TGTGCCAGCAGCCACCCGGGGAGGACTCCATCTTACAATGAGCAGTTCTTC. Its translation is CASSHPGRTPSYNEQFF.

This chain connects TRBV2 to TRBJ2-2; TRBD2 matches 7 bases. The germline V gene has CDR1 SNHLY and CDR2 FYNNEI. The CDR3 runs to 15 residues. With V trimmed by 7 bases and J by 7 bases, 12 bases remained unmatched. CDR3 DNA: TGTGCCAGCAAAGAGGACACCAGCGGGAACGGGGAGCTGTTTTTT. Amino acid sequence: CASKEDTSGNGELFF.

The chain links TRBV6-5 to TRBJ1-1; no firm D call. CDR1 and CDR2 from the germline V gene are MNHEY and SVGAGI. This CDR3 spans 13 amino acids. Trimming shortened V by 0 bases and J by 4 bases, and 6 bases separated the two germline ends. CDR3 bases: TGTGCCAGCAGTTACTCGAGCCGCACTGAAGCTTTCTTT. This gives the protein CASSYSSRTEAFF.

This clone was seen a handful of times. The CDR3 coding sequence is TGTGCCAGCAGTTTCAGAGGCGAGCAGTACTTC. Translated, it gives CASSFRGEQYF. The J gene is TRBJ2-7, the V gene TRBV6-5; D is uncertain. The CDR3 contains 11 residues. The germline V gene has CDR1 MNHEY and CDR2 SVGAGI. The V gene lost 4 bases and the J gene lost 6 bases, with 7 bases spanning the gap.

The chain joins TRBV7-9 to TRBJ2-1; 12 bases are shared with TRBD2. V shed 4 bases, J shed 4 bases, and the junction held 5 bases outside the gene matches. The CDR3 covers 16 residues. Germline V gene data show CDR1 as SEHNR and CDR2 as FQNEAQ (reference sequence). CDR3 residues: CASSSGLAGIYNEQFF. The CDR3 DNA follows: TGTGCCAGCAGCTCGGGACTAGCGGGTATTTACAATGAGCAGTTCTTC.

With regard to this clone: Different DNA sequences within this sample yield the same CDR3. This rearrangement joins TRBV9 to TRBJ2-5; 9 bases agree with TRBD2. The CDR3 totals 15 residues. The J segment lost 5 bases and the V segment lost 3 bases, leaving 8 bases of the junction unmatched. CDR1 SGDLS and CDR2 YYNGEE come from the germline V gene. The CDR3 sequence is CASSASGGRGETQYF. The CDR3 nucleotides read TGTGCCAGCAGCGCCAGCGGGGGGCGCGGGGAGACCCAGTACTTC.

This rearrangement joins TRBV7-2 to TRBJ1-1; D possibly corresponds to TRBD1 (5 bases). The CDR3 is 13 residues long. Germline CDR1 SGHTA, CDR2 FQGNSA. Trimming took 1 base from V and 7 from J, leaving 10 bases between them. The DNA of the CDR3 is TGTGCCAGCAGCTTAGGGGGCGTCTATGAAGCTTTCTTT. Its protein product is CASSLGGVYEAFF.

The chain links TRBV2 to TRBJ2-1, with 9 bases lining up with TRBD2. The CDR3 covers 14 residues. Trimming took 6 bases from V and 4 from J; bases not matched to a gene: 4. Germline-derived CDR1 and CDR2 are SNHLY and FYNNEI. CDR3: CASRRLAGYNEQFF. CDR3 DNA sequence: TGTGCCAGCAGGCGCCTAGCGGGGTACAATGAGCAGTTCTTC.

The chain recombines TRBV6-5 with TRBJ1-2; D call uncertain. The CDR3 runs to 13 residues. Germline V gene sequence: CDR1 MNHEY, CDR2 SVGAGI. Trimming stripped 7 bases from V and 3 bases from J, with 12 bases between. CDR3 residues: CASTLWEDYGYTF. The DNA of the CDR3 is TGTGCCAGCACCTTGTGGGAGGACTATGGCTACACCTTC.

The CDR3 coding sequence is TGTGCCAGCAGTCGCAATCTTGCGGGGTATTACACAGATACGCAGTATTTT. Amino acids: CASSRNLAGYYTDTQYF. V gene TRBV27 combines with J gene TRBJ2-3, with D possibly TRBD2 on 6 matching bases. Germline V gene sequence: CDR1 MNHEY, CDR2 SMNVEV (reference sequence). Trimming removed 5 bases at V and 2 bases at J, with 20 bases between. This CDR3 region has 17 residues.

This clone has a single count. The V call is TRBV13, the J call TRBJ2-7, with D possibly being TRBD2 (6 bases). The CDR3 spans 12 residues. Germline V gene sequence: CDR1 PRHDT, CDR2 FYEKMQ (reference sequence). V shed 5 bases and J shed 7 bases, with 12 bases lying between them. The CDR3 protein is CASSREGGEQYF. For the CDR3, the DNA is TGTGCCAGCAGCCGAGAGGGAGGAGAGCAGTACTTC.

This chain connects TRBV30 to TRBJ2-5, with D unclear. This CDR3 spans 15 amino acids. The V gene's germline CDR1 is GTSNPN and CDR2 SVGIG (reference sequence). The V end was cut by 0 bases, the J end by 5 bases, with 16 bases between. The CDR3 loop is CAWSVRSLGAETQYF. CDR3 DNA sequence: TGTGCCTGGAGTGTACGCTCTCTGGGCGCGGAGACCCAGTACTTC.

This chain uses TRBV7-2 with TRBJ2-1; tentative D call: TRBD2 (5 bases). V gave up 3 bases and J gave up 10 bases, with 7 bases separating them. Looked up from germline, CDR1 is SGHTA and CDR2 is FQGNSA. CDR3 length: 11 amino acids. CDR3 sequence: CASSLRAEQFF. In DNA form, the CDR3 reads TGTGCCAGCAGCTTGAGGGCAGAGCAGTTCTTC.

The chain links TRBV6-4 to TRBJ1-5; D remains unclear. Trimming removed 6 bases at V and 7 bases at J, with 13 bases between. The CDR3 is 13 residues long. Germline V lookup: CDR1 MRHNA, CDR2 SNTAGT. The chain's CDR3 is CASSRTGGQPQHF. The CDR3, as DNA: TGTGCCAGCAGCCGGACCGGAGGGCAGCCCCAGCATTTT.